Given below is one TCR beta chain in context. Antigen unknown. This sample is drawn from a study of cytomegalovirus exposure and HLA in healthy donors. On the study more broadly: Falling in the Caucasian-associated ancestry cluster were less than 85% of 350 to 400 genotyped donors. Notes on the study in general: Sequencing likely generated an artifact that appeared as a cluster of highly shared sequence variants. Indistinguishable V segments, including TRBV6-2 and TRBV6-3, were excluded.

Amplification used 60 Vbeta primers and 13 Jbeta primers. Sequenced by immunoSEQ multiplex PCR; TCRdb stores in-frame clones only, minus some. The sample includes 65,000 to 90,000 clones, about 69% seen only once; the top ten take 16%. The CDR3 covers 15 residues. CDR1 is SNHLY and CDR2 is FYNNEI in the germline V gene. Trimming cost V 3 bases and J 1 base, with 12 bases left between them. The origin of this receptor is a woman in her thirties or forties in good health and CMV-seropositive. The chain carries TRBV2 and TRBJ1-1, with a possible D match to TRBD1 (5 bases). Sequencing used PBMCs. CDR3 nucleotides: TGTGCCAGCAGTGATTCAGGGAGGCCGAACACTGAAGCTTTCTTT. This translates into CASSDSGRPNTEAFF. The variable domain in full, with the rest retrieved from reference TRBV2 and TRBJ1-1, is EPEVTQTPSHQVTQMGQEVILRCVPISNHLYFYWYRQILGQKVEFLVSFYNNEISEKSEIFDDQFSVERPDGSNFTLKIRSTKLEDSAMYFCASSDSGRPNTEAFFGQGTRLTVV.